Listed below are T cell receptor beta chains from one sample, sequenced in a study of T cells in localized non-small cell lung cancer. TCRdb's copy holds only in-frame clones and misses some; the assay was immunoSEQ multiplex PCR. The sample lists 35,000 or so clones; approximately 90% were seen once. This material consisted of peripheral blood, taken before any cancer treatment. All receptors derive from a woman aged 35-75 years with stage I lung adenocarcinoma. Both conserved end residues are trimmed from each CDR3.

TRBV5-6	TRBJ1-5	ASSLVRGNSNQPQH
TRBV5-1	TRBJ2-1	ASSFSGTQEDEQF
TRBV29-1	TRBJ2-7	SVALGGGSYEQY
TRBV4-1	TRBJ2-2	ASSPRVAGDVGELF
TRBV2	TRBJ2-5	ASSEWEGETQY
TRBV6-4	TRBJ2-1	ASSDSIGLGEQF
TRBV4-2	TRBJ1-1	ASSTRGRASGTEAF
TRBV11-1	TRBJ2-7	ASSLETQYEQY
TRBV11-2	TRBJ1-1	ASSSFQGGTEAF
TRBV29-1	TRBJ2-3	SVEDSWTSGGTDTQY
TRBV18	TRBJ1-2	ASSPRDFPSRGYT
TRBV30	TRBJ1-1	AWSIGWATEAF
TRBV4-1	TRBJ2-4	ASSQKLDRGLGSSQY
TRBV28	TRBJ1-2	AVWPRAPGQSIFFYGYT
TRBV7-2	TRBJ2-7	ASSQAAGYIYEQY
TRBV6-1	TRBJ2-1	ASSERIGTTRIYEQF
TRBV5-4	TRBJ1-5	ASSEGGTGYNQPQH
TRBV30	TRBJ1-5	AWSGGGRQPQH
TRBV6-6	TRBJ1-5	ASSYSTDHQPQH
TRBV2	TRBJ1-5	ASSEQQGAAQPQH
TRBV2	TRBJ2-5	ASRTEETQY
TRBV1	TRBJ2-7	TSSQPGPRMLAYEQY
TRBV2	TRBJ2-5	ASRSGGAETQY
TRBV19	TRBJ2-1	ASSQYTEYNEQF
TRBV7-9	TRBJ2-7	ARGCGEQYEQY
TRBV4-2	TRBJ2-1	ASSQVEGAWDEQF
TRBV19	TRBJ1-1	ASSSLGRNTEAF
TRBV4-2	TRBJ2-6	ASSQDAGGASGANVLT
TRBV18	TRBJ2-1	ASSPLLGGNEQF
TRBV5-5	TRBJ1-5	ASSLSPWGDSGQPQH
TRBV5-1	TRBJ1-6	ASSSIRDSNSPLH
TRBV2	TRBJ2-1	ASSGLAGEQF
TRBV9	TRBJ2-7	ASSVAFGGFNEQY
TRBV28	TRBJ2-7	ASGSWRTRYPDPYEQY
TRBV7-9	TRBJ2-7	ASRSGGQSVYEQY
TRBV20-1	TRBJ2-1	SASSYNEQF
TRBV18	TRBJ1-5	ASSPSRDQPQH
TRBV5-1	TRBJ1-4	ASSLRQIATNEKLF
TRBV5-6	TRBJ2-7	ASSLRGEPLGEQY
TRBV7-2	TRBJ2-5	ASSSGLVGGPVETQY
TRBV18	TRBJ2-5	ASSSGTGAQETQY